These 8 T cell receptor beta chains share one sample of origin, sequenced in a study of blood T cell repertoires in COVID-19. Assay used: immunoSEQ multiplex PCR; TCRdb lists only in-frame clones, some missing. The table has about 170,000 clones, roughly 84% seen once. The sequencing input was peripheral blood. These TCRs come from a woman between 70 and 85 years old with COVID-19, enrolled during active disease.

The chain employs TRBV12-5 and TRBJ1-1; D ambiguous. The CDR3 totals 15 residues. Germline V gene lookup returns CDR1 LGHNT and CDR2 FRNRAP. Trimming removed 5 bases at V and 3 bases at J, with 16 bases between. The CDR3 loop is CASGLKPAGYTEAFF. CDR3 DNA: TGTGCTAGTGGTCTTAAGCCGGCCGGGTACACTGAAGCTTTCTTT. The full variable domain, its missing parts supplied by reference TRBV12-5 and TRBJ1-1, is DARVTQTPRHKVTEMGQEVTMRCQPILGHNTVFWYRQTMMQGLELLAYFRNRAPLDDSGMPKDRFSAEMPDATLATLKIQPSEPRDSAVYFCASGLKPAGYTEAFFGQGTRLTVV.

V is TRBV19 and J is TRBJ2-3, with D possibly being TRBD2 (5 bases). The V gene lost 5 bases and the J gene lost 6 bases, with 15 bases spanning the gap. Germline CDR1 and CDR2: LNHDA and SQIVND (reference sequence). This CDR3 is built from 14 residues. The CDR3 sequence: CASSSSGAADTQYF. CDR3 in DNA: TGTGCCAGTAGTTCGAGCGGTGCTGCGGATACGCAGTATTTT.

The chain combines TRBV7-8 with TRBJ1-2, with D possibly TRBD1 on 5 matching bases. Looked up from germline, CDR1 is SGHVS and CDR2 is FQNEAQ. V gave up 1 base and J gave up 12 bases, with 24 bases separating them. The CDR3 sequence is 16 residues long. The CDR3 coding sequence is TGTGCCAGCAGCTTAGTTGTTTTTGGGCAGGGTGGAATGAACACCTTC. This translates into CASSLVVFGQGGMNTF. The complete variable domain, with remaining parts taken from reference TRBV7-8 and TRBJ1-2, reads GAGVSQSPRYKVAKRGQDVALRCDPISGHVSLFWYQQALGQGPEFLTYFQNEAQLDKSGLPSDRFFAERPEGSVSTLKIQRTQQEDSAVYLCASSLVVFGQGGMNTFGSGTRLTVV.

The rearrangement uses TRBV21-1 and TRBJ1-5; TRBD1 was called by the table and not checked on the DNA. TRBV21-1 is a known pseudogene. The CDR3 loop spans 12 amino acids. In DNA form, the CDR3 reads TGTGCCAGCAGCGCCCACAGGCCAGCTCAGCATTTT. Translating gives CASSAHRPAQHF.

The chain has TRBV3-1 (or the pseudogene TRBV3-2) and TRBJ2-5; 7 bases agree with TRBD1. In germline, CDR1 is LGHDT, CDR2 YNNKEL (reference sequence). CDR3 length equals 13 residues. V was pared by 4 bases and J by 5 bases, with 4 bases of the junction left unmatched. The CDR3 loop is CASSLEQGETQYF. As DNA, the CDR3 is TGTGCCAGCAGCCTCGAACAGGGGGAGACCCAGTACTTC.

The rearrangement links TRBV5-1 to TRBJ1-2; 8 nucleotides line up with TRBD1. This CDR3 has 14 residues. Trimming cost V 3 bases and J 6 bases; bases outside gene matches: 7. Per the germline V gene, CDR1 is SGHRS and CDR2 is YFSETQ. The CDR3 sequence: CASSSPGGENGYTF. CDR3 nucleotide sequence: TGCGCCAGCAGCTCCCCAGGGGGCGAGAATGGCTACACCTTC.

This clone was seen once. V is TRBV4-1 and J is TRBJ1-1; tentatively, D is TRBD1 (6 bases). This CDR3 spans 12 amino acids. Germline V gene data show CDR1 as MGHRA and CDR2 as YSYEKL. Trimming cost V 3 bases and J 11 bases, with 13 bases left between them. The CDR3 reads CASSHDRQAAFF. CDR3 in DNA: TGCGCCAGCAGCCACGACCGACAGGCGGCTTTCTTT.

This clone has only a few counts. The chain uses TRBV12-5 and TRBJ2-2, with TRBD2 identical over 10 bases. The V gene end was trimmed by 1 base and the J gene end by 7 bases; junction bases not matched to a gene: 15. In germline, CDR1 is LGHNT, CDR2 FRNRAP. The CDR3 is made up of 19 amino acids. The CDR3, as DNA: TGTGCTAGTGGTTTGGATAAGACTGCTAGCGGGAGTCGTGACGGGGAGCTGTTTTTT. It translates to CASGLDKTASGSRDGELFF.